This TCR beta chain derives from a study of T-cell reconstitution after alpha-beta-depleted transplantation in children. CDR1 is SGHDN, CDR2 FVKESK, per germline. Trimming pared 0 bases from V and 6 bases from J, leaving 18 bases between. This CDR3 spans 17 amino acids. Molecular barcoding with unique molecular identifiers was used for the TCRbeta library. TCRdb reanalysed the PCR reads using MiXCR and keeps one entry per CDR3 protein. Among 500,000 to 600,000 distinct CDR3 sequences listed, over 20% were seen once. Only a few counts were recorded for this clonotype. No antigen is known for it. Study results and limitations: Certain patients had high TCRbeta diversity at day 60, and it came from recipient T cells and thymic progenitors that survived. Reportedly, alpha-beta T cells present about two months post-transplant originated from several hundred expanded clones of graft origin. Hyperexpanded clones declined; after one year, newly produced T cells mostly supplied diversity.

This specimen was PBMCs, taken before TCRalphabeta/CD19-depleted stem cell transplant. This chain joins TRBV14 and TRBJ2-1, with D unresolved. This receptor was identified in a boy in the first two years of life with Wiskott-Aldrich syndrome, due to receive a stem cell transplant. The CDR3 here is CASSQDRAAAKFNEQFF. For the CDR3, the DNA is TGTGCCAGCAGCCAAGATAGGGCGGCCGCGAAGTTCAATGAGCAGTTCTTC.